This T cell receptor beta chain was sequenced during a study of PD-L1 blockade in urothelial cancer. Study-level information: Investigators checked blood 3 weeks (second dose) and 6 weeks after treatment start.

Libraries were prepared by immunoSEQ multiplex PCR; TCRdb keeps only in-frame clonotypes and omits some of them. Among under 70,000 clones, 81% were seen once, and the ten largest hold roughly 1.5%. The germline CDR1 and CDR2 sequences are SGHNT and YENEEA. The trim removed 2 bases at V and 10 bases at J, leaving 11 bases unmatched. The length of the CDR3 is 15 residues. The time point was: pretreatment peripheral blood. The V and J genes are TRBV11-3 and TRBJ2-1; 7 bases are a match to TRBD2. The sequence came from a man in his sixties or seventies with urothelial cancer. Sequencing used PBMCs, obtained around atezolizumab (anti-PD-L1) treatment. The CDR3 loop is CASSLIGLGPGEQFF. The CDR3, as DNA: TGTGCCAGCAGCTTAATAGGACTAGGACCAGGGGAGCAGTTCTTC.